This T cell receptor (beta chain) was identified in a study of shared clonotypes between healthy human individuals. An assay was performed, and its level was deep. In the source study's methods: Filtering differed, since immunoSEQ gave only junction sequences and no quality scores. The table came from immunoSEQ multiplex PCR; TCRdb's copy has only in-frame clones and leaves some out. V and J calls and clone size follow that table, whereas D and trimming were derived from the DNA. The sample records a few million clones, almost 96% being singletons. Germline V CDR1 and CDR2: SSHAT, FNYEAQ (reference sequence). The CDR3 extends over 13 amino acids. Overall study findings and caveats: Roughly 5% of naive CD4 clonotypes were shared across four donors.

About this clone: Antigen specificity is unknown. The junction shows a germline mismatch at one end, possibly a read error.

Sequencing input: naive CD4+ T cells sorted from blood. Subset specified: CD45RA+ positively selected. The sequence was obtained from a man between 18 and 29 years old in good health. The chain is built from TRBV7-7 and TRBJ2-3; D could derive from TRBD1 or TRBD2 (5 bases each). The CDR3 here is CASSLEGPDTQYF. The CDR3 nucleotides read TGTGCTAGCAGCTTAGAGGGGCCAGATACGCAGTATTTT. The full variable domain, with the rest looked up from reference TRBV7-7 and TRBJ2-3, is GAGVSQSPRYKVTKRGQDVTLRCDPISSHATLYWYQQALGQGPEFLTYFNYEAQPDKSGLPSDRFSAERPEGSISTLTIQRTEQRDSAMYRCASSLEGPDTQYFGPGTRLTVL.